This T cell receptor beta chain was found in a study of OX40 agonist ivuxolimab in advanced cancers. Study context: Among those treated, three patients had partial responses, one with hepatocellular carcinoma and two with cutaneous melanoma.

The V gene's germline CDR1 is SGHTA and CDR2 FQGTGA. Between the trimmed V and J ends, which lost 5 bases and 0 bases, there was a span of 7 bases. CDR3 length equals 13 residues. TCRdb keeps only in-frame clones here, not all; method: immunoSEQ multiplex PCR. The top ten hold roughly 10% of the sample, which has over 35,000 clones, more than 70% seen once. This clone occurred a few times. The clonotype comes from an adult with an advanced solid tumor such as melanoma, head and neck, liver or kidney cancer. The rearrangement links TRBV7-3 to TRBJ1-1; the D is unclear. This specimen consisted of CD4+ or CD8+ T cells sorted from blood, obtained in a trial of the OX40 agonist ivuxolimab. The CDR3 loop is CASSLDLNTEAFF. Written as DNA, the CDR3 is TGTGCCAGCAGCCTGGATCTGAACACTGAAGCTTTCTTT.